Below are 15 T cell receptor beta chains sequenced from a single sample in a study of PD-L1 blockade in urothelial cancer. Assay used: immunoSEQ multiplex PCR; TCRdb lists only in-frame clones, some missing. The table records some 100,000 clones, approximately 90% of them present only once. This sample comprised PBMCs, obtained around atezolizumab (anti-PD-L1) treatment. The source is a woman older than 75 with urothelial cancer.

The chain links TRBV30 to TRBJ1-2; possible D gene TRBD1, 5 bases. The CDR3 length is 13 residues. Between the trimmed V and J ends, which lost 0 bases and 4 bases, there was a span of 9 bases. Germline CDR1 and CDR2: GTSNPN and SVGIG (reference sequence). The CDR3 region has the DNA TGTGCCTGGAGTGTTGGGGGGACCTATGGCTACACCTTC. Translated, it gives CAWSVGGTYGYTF.

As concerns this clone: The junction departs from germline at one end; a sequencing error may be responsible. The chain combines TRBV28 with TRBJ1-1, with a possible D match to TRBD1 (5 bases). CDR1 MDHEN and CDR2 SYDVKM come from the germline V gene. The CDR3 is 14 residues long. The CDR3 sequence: CASRKPGGNAEAFF. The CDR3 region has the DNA TGTGCCAGCAGGAAGCCGGGGGGGAACGCTGAAGCTTTCTTT.

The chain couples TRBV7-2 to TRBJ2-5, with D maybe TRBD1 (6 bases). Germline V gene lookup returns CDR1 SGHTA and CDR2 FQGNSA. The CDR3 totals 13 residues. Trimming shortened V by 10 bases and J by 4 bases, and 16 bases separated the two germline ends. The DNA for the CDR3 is TGTGCCACCACAGGGTCGGTCGGAGAGACCCAGTACTTC. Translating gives CATTGSVGETQYF.

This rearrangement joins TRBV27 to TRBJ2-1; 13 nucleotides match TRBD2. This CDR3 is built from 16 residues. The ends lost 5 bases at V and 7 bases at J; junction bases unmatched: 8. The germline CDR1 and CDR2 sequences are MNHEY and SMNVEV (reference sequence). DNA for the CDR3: TGTGCCAGCAGTGCTCGACTAGCGGGAGGTTCGAATGAGCAGTTCTTC. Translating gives CASSARLAGGSNEQFF.

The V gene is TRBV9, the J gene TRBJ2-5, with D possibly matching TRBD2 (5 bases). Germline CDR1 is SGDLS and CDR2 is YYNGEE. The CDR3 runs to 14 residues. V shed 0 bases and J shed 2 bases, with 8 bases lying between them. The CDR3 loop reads CASSVARGQETQYF. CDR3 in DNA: TGTGCCAGCAGCGTAGCTCGGGGTCAAGAGACCCAGTACTTC.

CDR3 DNA sequence: TGTGCCAGCTCAAGGGGGTCTGCCACAGATACGCAGTATTTT. Translating it yields CASSRGSATDTQYF. The rearrangement joins TRBV18 to TRBJ2-3; D is possibly TRBD1 (6 bases). The CDR3 length is 14 residues. Germline V lookup: CDR1 KGHSH, CDR2 LQKENI. V was trimmed by 5 bases and J by 2 bases, leaving 11 bases between them.

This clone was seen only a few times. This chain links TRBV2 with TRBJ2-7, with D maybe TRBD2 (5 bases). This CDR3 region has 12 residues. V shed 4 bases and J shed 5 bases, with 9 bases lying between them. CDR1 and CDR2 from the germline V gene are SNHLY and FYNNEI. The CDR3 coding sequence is TGTGCCAGCAGTGGCTCCGGGGACGAGCAGTACTTC. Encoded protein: CASSGSGDEQYF.

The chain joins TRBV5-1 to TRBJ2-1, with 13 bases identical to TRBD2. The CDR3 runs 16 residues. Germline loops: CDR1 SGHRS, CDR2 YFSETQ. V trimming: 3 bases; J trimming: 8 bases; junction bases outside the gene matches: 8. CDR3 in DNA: TGCGCCAGCAGCTATGGGGGGACTAGCGGGGTGGATGAGCAGTTCTTC. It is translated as CASSYGGTSGVDEQFF.

CDR3: CASSQDRALETQYF. Written as DNA, the CDR3 is TGTGCCAGCAGCCAAGATCGAGCATTGGAGACCCAGTACTTC. The V and J genes are TRBV14 and TRBJ2-5, with D uncertain. V was clipped by 0 bases and J by 5 bases, with 10 bases between them. The germline CDR1 and CDR2 sequences are SGHDN and FVKESK. The CDR3 totals 14 residues.

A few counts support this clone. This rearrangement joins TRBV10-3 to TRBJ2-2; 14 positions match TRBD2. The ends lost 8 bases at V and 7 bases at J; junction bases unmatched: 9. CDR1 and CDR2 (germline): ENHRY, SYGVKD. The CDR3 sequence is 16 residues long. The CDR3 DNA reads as TGTGCCATCTCCCGACTAGCGGGAGGGCCTCACGGGGAGCTGTTTTTT. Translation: CAISRLAGGPHGELFF.

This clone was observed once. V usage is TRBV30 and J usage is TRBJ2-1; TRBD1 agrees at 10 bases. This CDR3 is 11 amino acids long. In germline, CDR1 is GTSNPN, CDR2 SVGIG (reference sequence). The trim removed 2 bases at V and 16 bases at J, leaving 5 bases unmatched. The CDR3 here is CAWSTWDRGFF. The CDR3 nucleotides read TGTGCCTGGAGTACATGGGACAGGGGTTTCTTC.

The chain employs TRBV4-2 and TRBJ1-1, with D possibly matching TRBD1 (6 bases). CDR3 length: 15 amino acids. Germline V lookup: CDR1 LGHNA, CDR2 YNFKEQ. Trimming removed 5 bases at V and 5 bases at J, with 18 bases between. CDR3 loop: CASSSTGHGRTEAFF. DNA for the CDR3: TGTGCCAGCAGCAGTACGGGACACGGGCGGACTGAAGCTTTCTTT.

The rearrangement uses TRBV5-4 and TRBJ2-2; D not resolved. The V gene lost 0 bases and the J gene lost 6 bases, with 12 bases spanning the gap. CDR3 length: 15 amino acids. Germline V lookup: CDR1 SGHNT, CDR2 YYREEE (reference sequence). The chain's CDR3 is CASSLALDVPGELFF. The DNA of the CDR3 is TGTGCCAGCAGCTTGGCTCTAGATGTACCCGGGGAGCTGTTTTTT.

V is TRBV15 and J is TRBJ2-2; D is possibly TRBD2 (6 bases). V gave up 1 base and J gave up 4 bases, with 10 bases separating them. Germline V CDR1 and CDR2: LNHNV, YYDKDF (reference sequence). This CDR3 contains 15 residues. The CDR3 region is CATSRGQGGTGELFF. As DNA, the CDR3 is TGTGCCACCAGCAGAGGGCAGGGAGGCACCGGGGAGCTGTTTTTT. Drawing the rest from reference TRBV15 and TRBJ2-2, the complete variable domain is DAMVIQNPRYQVTQFGKPVTLSCSQTLNHNVMYWYQQKSSQAPKLLFHYYDKDFNNEADTPDNFQSRRPNTSFCFLDIRSPGLGDTAMYLCATSRGQGGTGELFFGEGSRLTVL.

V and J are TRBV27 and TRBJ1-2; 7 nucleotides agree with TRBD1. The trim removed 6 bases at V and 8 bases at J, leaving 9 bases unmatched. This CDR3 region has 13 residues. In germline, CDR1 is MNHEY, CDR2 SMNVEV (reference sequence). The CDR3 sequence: CASRPGGGKGYTF. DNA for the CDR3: TGTGCCAGCAGGCCGGGAGGGGGCAAAGGCTACACCTTC.